This T cell receptor (beta chain) is drawn from a study of identical twins. Broader study findings: In cord blood, abundant beta clonotypes had fewer insertions; memory showed no trend. In beta out-of-frame sequences, the excess sharing between twins was weaker.

This clonotype was picked up a small number of times. Its target is unknown. The germline CDR1 and CDR2 sequences are SGDLS and YYNGEE. The V end lost 0 bases, the J end lost 3 bases, and 7 bases lay between the germline ends. This CDR3 is 15 amino acids long. TCRdb reanalysed the 5' RACE reads using MiXCR and keeps one entry per CDR3 protein. The repertoire has about 240,000 distinct CDR3 sequences, over 9.5% of them found once; the top ten carry roughly 10%. Sample: memory T cells sorted from blood. This receptor was identified in a man over 45 in good health. The rearrangement links TRBV9 to TRBJ2-6; D is uncertain. In nucleotides, the CDR3 is TGTGCCAGCAGCGTAGTAACTATTGGGGCCAACGTCCTGACTTTC. Translating it yields CASSVVTIGANVLTF.